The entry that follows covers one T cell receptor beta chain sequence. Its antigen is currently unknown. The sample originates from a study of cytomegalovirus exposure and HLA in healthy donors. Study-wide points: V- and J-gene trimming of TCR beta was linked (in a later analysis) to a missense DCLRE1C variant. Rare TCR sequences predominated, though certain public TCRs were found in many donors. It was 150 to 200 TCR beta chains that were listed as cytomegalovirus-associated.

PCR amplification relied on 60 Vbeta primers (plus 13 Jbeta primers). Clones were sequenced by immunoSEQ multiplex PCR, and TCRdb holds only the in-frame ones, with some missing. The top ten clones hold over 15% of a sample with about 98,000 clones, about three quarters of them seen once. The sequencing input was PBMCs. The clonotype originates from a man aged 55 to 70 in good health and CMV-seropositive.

DNA for the CDR3: TGTGCCAGCAGCCCCGGGAGGGGAGCGGGGGGTTACAATGAGCAGTTCTTC. Protein product: CASSPGRGAGGYNEQFF. The chain carries TRBV7-2 and TRBJ2-1, with 9 bases identical to TRBD2. Germline loops: CDR1 SGHTA, CDR2 FQGNSA. The length of the CDR3 is 17 residues. Trimming took 5 bases from V and 4 from J; bases not matched to a gene: 12.